Here is one T cell receptor (beta chain) with its context. CDR1 and CDR2 (germline): LGHNA, YNFKEQ. Trimming cost V 4 bases and J 5 bases; bases outside gene matches: 7. The CDR3 runs 14 residues. This specimen comes from a study of blood T cell repertoires in COVID-19. The method was immunoSEQ multiplex PCR; TCRdb's version includes in-frame clones alone and lacks a portion of them. The repertoire has over 250,000 clones, around nine tenths of them found once; the top ten carry approximately 2%. The sequenced material came from peripheral blood. The gene calls are TRBV4-2 and TRBJ1-2, with 7 bases aligning to TRBD1. The sequence derives from a man aged 45-65 years with acute or convalescent COVID-19. CDR3 loop: CASSPWDSPYGYTF. In DNA form, the CDR3 reads TGTGCCAGCAGCCCCTGGGACAGCCCTTATGGCTACACCTTC.